This T cell receptor (beta chain) emerged from a study of cytomegalovirus exposure and HLA in healthy donors. Study details: Among 150 million to 200 million T cells, an earlier analysis found roughly 100 million unique TCR beta sequences. Around 80 million unique TCRs from HLA-typed donors were held in an early data release. Study-level points and caveats: Accurate predictions that matched the HLA-A and HLA-B alleles of most subjects were reportedly made from TCR beta sequences.

This clone has a handful of counts. Its antigen is not known. The germline gives CDR1 ENHRY, CDR2 SYGVKD. V lost 0 bases and J 7 bases, leaving 21 bases between the germline ends. CDR3 size: 17 residues. 60 Vbeta and 13 Jbeta primers were used in PCR. Clones were read by immunoSEQ multiplex PCR, and TCRdb kept only the in-frame ones, dropping some. The data show 95,000 to 150,000 clones, 75% to 85% seen once. This chain joins TRBV10-3 and TRBJ1-2, with D hard to call. The receptor comes from a man aged 35-49 years in good health and CMV-seronegative. The sequenced material came from PBMCs. CDR3 sequence (DNA): TGTGCCATCAGTGAGTCTGTGGGAGGGCCCGCAGATGTTGGCTACACCTTC. Its protein is CAISESVGGPADVGYTF.